This TCR beta chain was found in a study of blood T cell repertoires in COVID-19. Whole-study context: Specimens from acute and convalescent COVID-19 originated in the United States, Italy and Spain. T cells, B-cell-depleted T cells, or PBMCs supplied cDNA or gDNA.

In the original analysis: Scientists estimated how many nucleated cells there were by amplifying reference gene primers. Generated by immunoSEQ multiplex PCR, the TCRdb table keeps only in-frame clones and is missing some. The D gene and trimming were derived from the DNA, and the V and J assignments and clone size from that table. Among some 230,000 clones listed, roughly 84% were seen once. V was pared by 2 bases and J by 1 base, with 8 bases between. This CDR3 has 14 residues. CDR1 SGHAT and CDR2 FQNNGV come from the germline V gene. The chain carries TRBV11-2 and TRBJ1-1; no clear D gene. The sequenced sample was peripheral blood. This sequence was found in a man aged 35-49 years with acute or convalescent COVID-19. CDR3 protein: CASSLQAGNTEAFF. CDR3 DNA sequence: TGTGCCAGCAGCTTACAAGCAGGGAACACTGAAGCTTTCTTT.